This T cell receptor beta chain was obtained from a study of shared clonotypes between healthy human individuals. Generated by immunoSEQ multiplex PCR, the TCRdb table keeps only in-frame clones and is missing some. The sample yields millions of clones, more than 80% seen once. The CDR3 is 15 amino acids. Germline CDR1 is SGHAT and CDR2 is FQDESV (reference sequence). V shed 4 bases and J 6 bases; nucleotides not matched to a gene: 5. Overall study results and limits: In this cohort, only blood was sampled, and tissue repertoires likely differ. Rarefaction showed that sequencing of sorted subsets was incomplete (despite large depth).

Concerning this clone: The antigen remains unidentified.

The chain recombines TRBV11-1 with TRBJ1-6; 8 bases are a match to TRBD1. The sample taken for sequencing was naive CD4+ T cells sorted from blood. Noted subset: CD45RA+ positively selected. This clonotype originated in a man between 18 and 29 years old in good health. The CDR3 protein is CASSSDRASNSPLHF. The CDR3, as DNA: TGTGCCAGCAGCTCGGACAGGGCGAGTAATTCACCCCTCCACTTT.